These 30 T cell receptor beta chains share one sample of origin, sequenced in a study of shared clonotypes between healthy human individuals. Terminally differentiated effector memory CD45RA+ cells were excluded by CCR7 positive selection of CD45RO-negative cells. Libraries were prepared by immunoSEQ multiplex PCR; TCRdb keeps only in-frame clonotypes and omits some of them. The sample lists some 2.1 million clones; 93% were seen once. Sequences were obtained from naive CD8+ T cells from PBMCs. Receptor source: a man younger than 35 in good health. Some clones in this sample may be carry-over from other donors' samples.

V usage is TRBV19 and J usage is TRBJ2-1, with D maybe TRBD2 (6 bases). Germline CDR1 reads LNHDA; CDR2 reads SQIVND (reference sequence). The CDR3 is 13 amino acids. Trimming cost V 5 bases and J 7 bases, with 12 bases left between them. CDR3 DNA: TGTGCCAGTAGTGACTCACTAGCAAATGAGCAGTTCTTC. It yields the protein CASSDSLANEQFF. The whole variable domain, filled in from reference TRBV19 and TRBJ2-1, reads DGGITQSPKYLFRKEGQNVTLSCEQNLNHDAMYWYRQDPGQGLRLIYYSQIVNDFQKGDIAEGYSVSREKKESFPLTVTSAQKNPTAFYLCASSDSLANEQFFGPGTRLTVL.

The rearrangement uses TRBV20-1 and TRBJ1-2, with unresolved D. Trimming pared 4 bases from V and 7 bases from J, leaving 10 bases between. The CDR3 is 11 amino acids. CDR1 and CDR2 from the germline V gene are DFQATT and SNEGSKA (reference sequence). CDR3: CSAIDGPGYTF. As DNA, the CDR3 is TGCAGTGCTATAGATGGCCCTGGCTACACCTTC.

V is TRBV2 and J is TRBJ2-1, with a weak D call TRBD2 (5 bases). This CDR3 contains 12 residues. From germline, CDR1 is SNHLY and CDR2 FYNNEI. V lost 2 bases to trimming and J lost 6 bases, with 5 bases between them. The CDR3 region has the DNA TGTGCCAGCAGTGAAACTAGCAATGAGCAGTTCTTC. Its translation is CASSETSNEQFF.

The V gene is TRBV6-6, the J gene TRBJ2-7, with 8 bases matching TRBD1. Germline CDR1 reads MNHNY; CDR2 reads SVGAGI (reference sequence). The CDR3 length is 15 residues. Unmatched junction bases numbered 13, after V lost 6 bases and J lost 6 bases. CDR3 bases: TGTGCCAGCAGCCCTCCGGGGACAGGAGATGGCGAGCAGTACTTC. Its protein is CASSPPGTGDGEQYF.

The rearrangement uses TRBV19 and TRBJ2-1, with 8 nucleotides matching TRBD2. The CDR3 is 15 residues long. The trim removed 1 base at V and 4 bases at J, leaving 3 bases unmatched. The V gene's germline CDR1 is LNHDA and CDR2 SQIVND (reference sequence). The CDR3 spells CASSIVGGGYNEQFF. Written as DNA, the CDR3 is TGTGCCAGTAGTATAGTAGGCGGGGGGTACAATGAGCAGTTCTTC.

The chain links TRBV4-2 to TRBJ1-1; D remains ambiguous. CDR1 and CDR2 from the germline V gene are LGHNA and YNFKEQ. The CDR3 is 16 amino acids. Trimming took off 1 base at V and 1 base at J, with 13 bases between the two ends. CDR3 nucleotides: TGTGCCAGCAGCCAAGCTTTTTATCTGGGGAACACTGAAGCTTTCTTT. Translated: CASSQAFYLGNTEAFF.

The V call is TRBV4-1, the J call TRBJ2-2; D gene uncertain. Deletions cut 7 bases from V and 3 bases from J, with 12 bases between. CDR3 size: 14 residues. Per germline, CDR1 MGHRA and CDR2 YSYEKL. The CDR3 protein is CASKAGAYTGELFF. For the CDR3, the DNA is TGCGCCAGCAAGGCAGGAGCGTACACCGGGGAGCTGTTTTTT.

The V and J genes are TRBV13 and TRBJ2-7; no definite D call. Germline CDR1 is PRHDT and CDR2 is FYEKMQ (reference sequence). The CDR3 is 16 residues long. V lost 3 bases and J 3 bases, leaving 18 bases between the germline ends. In DNA form, the CDR3 reads TGTGCCAGCAGCTTGCTGACCCGAGGCGAAGACTACGAGCAGTACTTC. Its translation: CASSLLTRGEDYEQYF.

DNA of the CDR3: TGTGCCAGCAGTTTATGGGGGACTAATTCACCCCTCCACTTT. It specifies CASSLWGTNSPLHF. The genes are TRBV27 and TRBJ1-6; D is possibly TRBD1 (5 bases). From germline, CDR1 is MNHEY and CDR2 SMNVEV (reference sequence). V shed 1 base and J shed 6 bases, with 7 bases lying between them. The CDR3 length is 14 residues.

The chain carries TRBV6-4 and TRBJ1-6; no firm D call. From germline, CDR1 is MRHNA and CDR2 SNTAGT. The CDR3 runs to 14 residues. Trimming removed 3 bases from V and 3 bases from J, with 6 bases in between. CDR3 protein: CASSDGLYNSPLHF. CDR3 DNA sequence: TGTGCCAGCAGTGATGGCCTCTATAATTCACCCCTCCACTTT.

V gene TRBV19 combines with J gene TRBJ2-2; a possible D gene is TRBD1 (6 bases). This CDR3 contains 17 residues. Germline-derived CDR1 and CDR2 are LNHDA and SQIVND (reference sequence). Trimming left V 4 bases short and J 1 base short, with 16 bases between. The CDR3 DNA sequence: TGTGCCAGTAGTACGACGACAGGTCTAATGAACACCGGGGAGCTGTTTTTT. Its translation is CASSTTTGLMNTGELFF.

The sample holds one count of this clone. V and J are TRBV7-9 and TRBJ2-7; the D is unclear. Trimming cost V 5 bases and J 6 bases, with 11 bases left between them. Germline CDR1 and CDR2: SEHNR and FQNEAQ (reference sequence). CDR3 length: 12 amino acids. The CDR3, as DNA: TGTGCCAGCAGCCAAGACGCGGTCGAGCAGTACTTC. Translated: CASSQDAVEQYF. Filled out from reference TRBV7-9 and TRBJ2-7, the complete variable domain reads DTGVSQNPRHKITKRGQNVTFRCDPISEHNRLYWYRQTLGQGPEFLTYFQNEAQLEKSRLLSDRFSAERPKGSFSTLEIQRTEQGDSAMYLCASSQDAVEQYFGPGTRLTVT.

The rearrangement links TRBV13 to TRBJ2-7, with TRBD1 matching 9 bases. The CDR3 contains 15 residues. After removal of 5 bases from V and 3 bases from J, the junction contained 8 bases not matched to a gene. Germline V gene sequence: CDR1 PRHDT, CDR2 FYEKMQ (reference sequence). The CDR3 protein is CASSRTGQGSYEQYF. CDR3 nucleotide sequence: TGTGCCAGCAGCCGAACGGGACAGGGAAGCTACGAGCAGTACTTC.

This clone came up once. This rearrangement joins TRBV18 to TRBJ2-1, with D perhaps matching TRBD1 (6 bases). This CDR3 contains 15 residues. Germline assignment: CDR1 KGHSH and CDR2 LQKENI. V shed 2 bases and J shed 3 bases, with 11 bases lying between them. The CDR3 DNA follows: TGTGCCAGCTCACCAAGTAGGGGGAGCTACAATGAGCAGTTCTTC. Protein sequence: CASSPSRGSYNEQFF.

The V gene is TRBV7-9, the J gene TRBJ1-1, with a weak D call TRBD1 (5 bases). The CDR3 is 14 residues long. V gave up 6 bases and J gave up 5 bases, with 16 bases separating them. Germline loops: CDR1 SEHNR, CDR2 FQNEAQ (reference sequence). CDR3 loop: CASSPVAGWTEAFF. The CDR3 bases are TGTGCCAGCAGTCCCGTGGCAGGGTGGACTGAAGCTTTCTTT.

V gene TRBV4-1 combines with J gene TRBJ1-1; tentatively, D is TRBD1 (5 bases). Germline assignment: CDR1 MGHRA and CDR2 YSYEKL. Trimming removed 6 bases from V and 8 bases from J, with 16 bases in between. The CDR3 is made up of 13 amino acids. As DNA, the CDR3 is TGCGCCAGCAGGGGGGTGGGGGGAATCGAAGCTTTCTTT. Translating gives CASRGVGGIEAFF.

The V and J genes are TRBV7-9 and TRBJ1-1; 9 nucleotides line up with TRBD1. There are 14 residues in the CDR3. The germline V gene has CDR1 SEHNR and CDR2 FQNEAQ (reference sequence). With V trimmed by 5 bases and J by 7 bases, 8 bases remained unmatched. The CDR3 protein is CASSPRTGEIEAFF. CDR3 coding DNA: TGTGCCAGCAGCCCGAGGACAGGGGAGATTGAAGCTTTCTTT.

The V and J genes are TRBV10-3 and TRBJ2-7, with 10 positions matching TRBD2. J was trimmed by 2 bases and V by 4 bases; bases with no gene match: 8. Germline assignment: CDR1 ENHRY and CDR2 SYGVKD. The CDR3 is 16 amino acids. The CDR3, as DNA: TGTGCCATCAGTGCTCCCCAAAGCGGGAGGGCCTACGAGCAGTACTTC. It encodes CAISAPQSGRAYEQYF.

The chain uses TRBV5-1 and TRBJ2-7; 8 positions match TRBD1. The J segment lost 4 bases and the V segment lost 4 bases, leaving 7 bases of the junction unmatched. This CDR3 has 14 residues. The germline CDR1 and CDR2 sequences are SGHRS and YFSETQ. The DNA of the CDR3 is TGCGCCAGCAGCCCCAGGGGGCCGGGGTACGAGCAGTACTTC. It codes for CASSPRGPGYEQYF.

The chain uses TRBV5-4 and TRBJ2-7; tentatively, D is TRBD1 (6 bases). The CDR3 extends over 16 amino acids. Between the trimmed V and J ends, which lost 3 bases and 3 bases, there was a span of 19 bases. The germline gives CDR1 SGHNT, CDR2 YYREEE (reference sequence). In DNA form, the CDR3 reads TGTGCCAGCAGCTATGGTAATACGGACAGCATCTACGAGCAGTACTTC. Translated: CASSYGNTDSIYEQYF.

As concerns this clone: Other DNA variants within this sample encode the same CDR3. This sequence joins TRBV14 and TRBJ2-7; D not resolved. Germline V CDR1 and CDR2: SGHDN, FVKESK. The CDR3 consists of 14 residues. V lost 1 base and J lost 2, with 9 bases in between. CDR3 coding DNA: TGTGCCAGCAGCCAAGTAGCAGGACCCTACGAGCAGTACTTC. As protein: CASSQVAGPYEQYF. Filled out from reference TRBV14 and TRBJ2-7, the complete variable domain reads EAGVTQFPSHSVIEKGQTVTLRCDPISGHDNLYWYRRVMGKEIKFLLHFVKESKQDESGMPNNRFLAERTGGTYSTLKVQPAELEDSGVYFCASSQVAGPYEQYFGPGTRLTVT.

The genes are TRBV10-1 and TRBJ2-7, with D possibly being TRBD1 (5 bases). CDR1 WNHNN and CDR2 SYGVQD come from the germline V gene (reference sequence). V lost 6 bases to trimming and J lost 4 bases, with 10 bases between them. The CDR3 runs 12 residues. CDR3 sequence: CASSDREYEQYF. CDR3 in DNA: TGCGCCAGCAGCGACAGAGAGTACGAGCAGTACTTC.

This chain links TRBV2 with TRBJ1-2, with 11 bases lining up with TRBD1. CDR1 and CDR2 (germline): SNHLY, FYNNEI. V lost 6 bases to trimming and J lost 0 bases; unmatched junction nucleotides: 6. This CDR3 has 16 residues. CDR3 sequence reads: CASSGQGAISNYGYTF. In DNA form, the CDR3 reads TGTGCCAGCAGCGGACAGGGGGCGATCTCTAACTATGGCTACACCTTC.

The chain is built from TRBV18 and TRBJ1-4, with TRBD1 identical over 7 bases. Germline CDR1 KGHSH, CDR2 LQKENI. The CDR3 consists of 14 residues. After removal of 5 bases from V and 3 bases from J, the junction contained 3 bases not matched to a gene. The CDR3 nucleotides are TGTGCCAGCTCAACGGGACAGCCTAATGAAAAACTGTTTTTT. This encodes CASSTGQPNEKLFF.

Written as DNA, the CDR3 is TGTGCCAGCAGCTTCTCAGGGGACGTCTATGGCTACACCTTC. This gives the protein CASSFSGDVYGYTF. The J gene is TRBJ1-2, the V gene TRBV11-2; a possible D gene is TRBD1 (6 bases). This CDR3 has 14 residues. Trimming took off 3 bases at V and 4 bases at J, with 12 bases between the two ends. Germline V gene data show CDR1 as SGHAT and CDR2 as FQNNGV.

The chain uses TRBV9 and TRBJ2-3; D is perhaps TRBD1 or TRBD2 (5 bases each). Between the trimmed V and J ends, which lost 2 bases and 2 bases, there was a span of 12 bases. The CDR3 spans 15 residues. Germline lookup yields CDR1 SGDLS and CDR2 YYNGEE. The CDR3 here is CASSVGMGDTDTQYF. CDR3 in DNA: TGTGCCAGCAGCGTGGGAATGGGGGACACAGATACGCAGTATTTT. Based on the CDR3 plus reference TRBV9 and TRBJ2-3, the full variable domain is DSGVTQTPKHLITATGQRVTLRCSPRSGDLSVYWYQQSLDQGLQFLIQYYNGEERAKGNILERFSAQQFPDLHSELNLSSLELGDSALYFCASSVGMGDTDTQYFGPGTRLTVL.

This chain connects TRBV15 to TRBJ2-1; the match to TRBD2 covers 10 bases. The V and J ends lost 9 bases and 10 bases, in that order; junction bases with no gene match: 9. CDR1 and CDR2 (germline): LNHNV, YYDKDF (reference sequence). The CDR3 contains 13 residues. The CDR3 nucleotides are TGTGCCACTTCGGCTAGCGGGAGCCGCGAGCAGTTCTTC. This sequence encodes CATSASGSREQFF.

This clone was detected once. At the DNA level, this CDR3 is encoded by other sequences in the same sample as well. The chain combines TRBV27 with TRBJ2-7; D unresolved. CDR1 MNHEY and CDR2 SMNVEV come from the germline V gene (reference sequence). Trimming left V 2 bases short and J 2 bases short, with 7 bases between. This CDR3 has 13 amino acids. In DNA, the CDR3 is TGTGCCAGCAGTTTAGGTAGCACCTACGAGCAGTACTTC. Protein product: CASSLGSTYEQYF.

As to this clone: Other DNA sequences in the sample encode the same CDR3. The chain combines TRBV9 with TRBJ2-7, with no clear D. The V end was cut by 2 bases, the J end by 0 bases, with 9 bases between. The CDR3 contains 14 residues. Germline-derived CDR1 and CDR2 are SGDLS and YYNGEE. The CDR3 sequence is CASSVGGSSYEQYF. CDR3 in DNA: TGTGCCAGCAGCGTGGGCGGAAGCTCCTACGAGCAGTACTTC. The variable domain in full, completed from reference TRBV9 and TRBJ2-7, reads DSGVTQTPKHLITATGQRVTLRCSPRSGDLSVYWYQQSLDQGLQFLIQYYNGEERAKGNILERFSAQQFPDLHSELNLSSLELGDSALYFCASSVGGSSYEQYFGPGTRLTVT.

This clone was observed a handful of times. The V and J genes are TRBV6-1 and TRBJ1-5, with 9 bases matching TRBD1. Germline lookup yields CDR1 MNHNS and CDR2 SASEGT. The CDR3 has 15 residues. Trimming took 5 bases from V and 5 from J; bases not matched to a gene: 7. In DNA form, the CDR3 reads TGTGCCAGCAGTACCGGGACAGGGAGGGATCAGCCCCAGCATTTT. It is translated as CASSTGTGRDQPQHF.